This T cell receptor beta chain was documented in a study of tumor-infiltrating lymphocytes in primary liver carcinoma. Study background: Sequencing of the samples generated roughly 3.5 to 7.13 million productive TCRbeta reads, with similar yields across tissue types.

As concerns this clonotype: Its antigen remains unidentified. Germline and junction disagree at one end, which may indicate a read error.

The CDR3 contains 18 residues. Germline V gene data show CDR1 as SGHAT and CDR2 as FQNNGV. General study findings and limits: Tumors had a significantly higher top-250-clone fraction than blood (p = 0.039). Tumor region pairs showed greater overlap than either tumor-adjacent or tumor-blood pairs did.

Germline DNA was also extracted, while the blood RNA originated from unsorted whole blood. Before surgery, 3.5 to 4 milliliters of EDTA blood were taken. TCR beta cDNA came from roughly 550 ng total RNA, primed with a constant-region primer. Three nested multiplex PCR rounds, a slightly modified ARM-PCR, produced the libraries for TCR beta. The opening two PCR rounds, around 9 cycles each, paired TRBV1-TRBV30 forward primers with a C-beta reverse primer. Using its own MiXCR run on the multiplex PCR reads, TCRdb lists one record per CDR3 protein. The sample consists of 190,000 or so distinct CDR3 sequences, about 65% of them appearing once.

This TCR was recovered from a woman aged 55-69 years with primary liver carcinoma and hepatitis B virus infection. Sequencing input: peripheral blood. The chain links TRBV11-2 to TRBJ2-1, with TRBD2 identical over 7 bases. CDR3 bases: TGTGCCGGCAGTTTGAGGTTCCCCTCTAGCGGCCAAGGTAATGAGCAGTTCTTC. It translates to CAGSLRFPSSGQGNEQFF.